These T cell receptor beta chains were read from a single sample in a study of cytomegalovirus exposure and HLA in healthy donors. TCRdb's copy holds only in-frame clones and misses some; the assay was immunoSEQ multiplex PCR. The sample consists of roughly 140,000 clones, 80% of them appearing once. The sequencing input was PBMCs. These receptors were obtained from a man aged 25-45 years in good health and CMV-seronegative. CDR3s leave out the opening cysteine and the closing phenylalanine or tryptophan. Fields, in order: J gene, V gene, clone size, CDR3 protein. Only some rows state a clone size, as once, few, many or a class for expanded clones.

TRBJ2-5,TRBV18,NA,ASSPPGGASGQETQY
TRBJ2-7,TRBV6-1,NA,ASRTSGKYEQY
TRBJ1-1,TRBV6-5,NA,ASTLQGNTEAF
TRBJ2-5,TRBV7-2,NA,ASSLNPGTNQETQY
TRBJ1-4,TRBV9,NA,ASSVGGSATNEKLF
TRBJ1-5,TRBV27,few,ASSPGGNQPQN
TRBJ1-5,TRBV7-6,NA,ASSLAPFRTDQPQH
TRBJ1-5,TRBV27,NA,ATRSLGGRNLSGVDAPQH
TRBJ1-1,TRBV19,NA,ASSVRQGADTEAF
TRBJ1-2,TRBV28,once,ASSSLEAPTNYGYT
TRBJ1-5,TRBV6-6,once,ASTVGTANQPQH
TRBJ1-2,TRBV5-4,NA,ASLEEGRPYGYT
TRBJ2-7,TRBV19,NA,ASSIAGQGAYEQY
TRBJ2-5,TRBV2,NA,ASSWDSGEETQY
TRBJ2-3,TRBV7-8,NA,ASSLAPLAEYTDTQY
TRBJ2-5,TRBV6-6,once,ASSYSGNRGETQY
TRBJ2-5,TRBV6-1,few,ASSEMSSQETQY
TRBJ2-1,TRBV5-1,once,ASSNRDRGLGNEQF
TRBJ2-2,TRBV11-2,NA,ASSLRTGGTGELF
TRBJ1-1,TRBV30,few,AWIVNPGDKAF
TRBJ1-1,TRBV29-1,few,SVHRGGGTEAF
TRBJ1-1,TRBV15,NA,ATSRAREGTEAF
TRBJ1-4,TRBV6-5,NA,ASSLGHKLF
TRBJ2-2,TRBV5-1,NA,ASSLGRSLANTGELF
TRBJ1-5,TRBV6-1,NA,ASSKDGLSNQPQN
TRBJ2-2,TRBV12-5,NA,ASGLVGGAGELF
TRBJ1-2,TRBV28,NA,ASSLGGAMANYGYT
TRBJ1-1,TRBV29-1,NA,SVFPGSDTEAF
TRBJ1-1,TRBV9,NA,ASSLRTRDNTEAF
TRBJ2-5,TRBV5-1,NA,ASSLWDTSRETQY
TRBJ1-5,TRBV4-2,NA,ASSLRQGDQPQH
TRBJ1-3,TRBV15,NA,ATSRARAGNTIY
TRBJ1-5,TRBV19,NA,ASSIVRGSGQPQH
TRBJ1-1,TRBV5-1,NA,ASTDGGPTVNTEAF
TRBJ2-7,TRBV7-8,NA,ASSFDPGTSGIPSYEQY
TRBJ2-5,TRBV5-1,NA,ASSLGSETQY
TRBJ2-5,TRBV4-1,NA,ASSQEKGAAGEETQY
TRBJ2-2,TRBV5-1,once,ASSEQGATNTGELF
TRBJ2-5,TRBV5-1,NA,ASSLAEGKRAQY
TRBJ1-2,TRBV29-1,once,SVEEWEDYGYT
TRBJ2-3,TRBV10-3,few,AISDRNTDTQY
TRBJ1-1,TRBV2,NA,ASSDGPPTGSIDTEAF
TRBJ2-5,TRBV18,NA,ASSTSSVKGETQY
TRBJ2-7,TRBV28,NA,ASTSPLGAGGIYEQY
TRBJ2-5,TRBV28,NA,ASRVQGQETQY
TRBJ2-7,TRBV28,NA,ASSRLGGMGYEQY
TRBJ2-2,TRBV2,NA,ASSEDGGSNTGELF
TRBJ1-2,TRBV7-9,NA,ASSPPDTNYGYT
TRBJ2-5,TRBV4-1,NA,ASSQVGGPQETQY
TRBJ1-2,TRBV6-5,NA,ASSPRQGNYGYT
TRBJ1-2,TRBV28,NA,ASSLQGGYT
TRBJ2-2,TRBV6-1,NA,AIQDTGELF